One and the same sample provided the 12 T cell receptor beta chains below, sequenced in a study of blood T cell repertoires in COVID-19. TCRdb's copy holds only in-frame clones and misses some; the assay was immunoSEQ multiplex PCR. The sample carries tens of thousands of clones, about nine tenths recorded once. Sequencing was performed on peripheral blood. The receptor set was obtained from a man aged 65 to 79 with acute or convalescent COVID-19.

The DNA for the CDR3 is TGCGCCAGCAGCTTGGGGGGACTAGCGGAGCAACTCACAGATACGCAGTATTTT. This codes for CASSLGGLAEQLTDTQYF. The V gene is TRBV5-1, the J gene TRBJ2-3; the match to TRBD2 covers 11 bases. The CDR3 is 18 residues long. Trimming took 0 bases from V and 2 from J; bases not matched to a gene: 8. The germline V gene has CDR1 SGHRS and CDR2 YFSETQ.

The chain combines TRBV28 with TRBJ2-1, with D perhaps TRBD2 (6 bases). CDR1 is MDHEN, CDR2 SYDVKM, per germline. The V and J ends lost 3 bases and 15 bases respectively, with 15 bases between them. The CDR3 spans 12 residues. The CDR3 loop reads CASSFRAEGRFF. The CDR3 nucleotides are TGTGCCAGCAGTTTTCGAGCGGAGGGGCGGTTCTTC.

This sequence joins TRBV19 and TRBJ1-1; 7 bases line up with TRBD1. The J segment lost 11 bases and the V segment lost 3 bases, leaving 9 bases of the junction unmatched. Germline CDR1 and CDR2: LNHDA and SQIVND (reference sequence). This CDR3 is built from 13 residues. The CDR3 DNA reads TGTGCCAGTAGTATTCAACAGGGGCCTGCCGCTTTCTTT. Its protein product is CASSIQQGPAAFF. The full variable domain, with the rest looked up from reference TRBV19 and TRBJ1-1, is DGGITQSPKYLFRKEGQNVTLSCEQNLNHDAMYWYRQDPGQGLRLIYYSQIVNDFQKGDIAEGYSVSREKKESFPLTVTSAQKNPTAFYLCASSIQQGPAAFFGQGTRLTVV.

The chain combines TRBV5-8 with TRBJ2-7; 7 positions agree with TRBD1. With V trimmed by 2 bases and J by 1 base, 15 bases remained unmatched. Germline CDR1 reads SGHTS; CDR2 reads YDEGEE. This CDR3 spans 18 amino acids. CDR3 nucleotide sequence: TGTGCCAGCAGCTTTTCCGGGACAGCTATCCCAAAATCCTACGAGCAGTACTTC. As protein: CASSFSGTAIPKSYEQYF.

The chain employs TRBV5-1 and TRBJ2-5, with TRBD2 matching over 11 bases. Germline lookup yields CDR1 SGHRS and CDR2 YFSETQ. The CDR3 consists of 16 residues. V lost 4 bases to trimming and J lost 5 bases; unmatched junction nucleotides: 10. CDR3: CASSTQLAGAGETQYF. CDR3 DNA sequence: TGCGCCAGCAGCACCCAACTAGCGGGAGCCGGGGAGACCCAGTACTTC.

This clone was seen just once. The chain employs TRBV12-3 or TRBV12-4 and TRBJ1-1, with TRBD1 as a possible D gene (5 bases). There are 12 residues in the CDR3. V lost 5 bases, J lost 7 bases, and 11 bases lay in between. CDR3 sequence (DNA): TGTGCCAGCAGTCCCGGGGGAGGTGAAGCTTTCTTT. Protein sequence: CASSPGGGEAFF.

V gene TRBV7-2 combines with J gene TRBJ1-6; D not resolved. V was cut by 1 base and J by 7 bases, with 5 bases left in between. CDR1 is SGHTA, CDR2 FQGNSA, per germline. The CDR3 runs 13 residues. The CDR3 spells CASSLGQNSPLHF. CDR3 DNA sequence: TGTGCCAGCAGCTTAGGCCAGAATTCACCCCTCCACTTT.

CDR3 nucleotide sequence: TGTGCCAGTAGTAGACAGGGCTTCGAAGCTTTCTTT. This translates into CASSRQGFEAFF. The rearrangement joins TRBV19 to TRBJ1-1; the match to TRBD1 covers 7 bases. The CDR3 sequence is 12 residues long. Germline V lookup: CDR1 LNHDA, CDR2 SQIVND (reference sequence). V lost 4 bases and J lost 8; bases outside the gene matches: 4.

The chain has TRBV5-1 and TRBJ2-2; weak D call: TRBD1 (5 bases). Trimming cost V 1 base and J 4 bases, with 14 bases left between them. This CDR3 contains 16 residues. The germline V gene has CDR1 SGHRS and CDR2 YFSETQ. CDR3: CASSLRSGHSTGELFF. The CDR3 region has the DNA TGCGCCAGCAGCTTGAGGTCCGGACACTCCACCGGGGAGCTGTTTTTT.

The chain couples TRBV19 to TRBJ1-5; 7 bases agree with TRBD1. CDR1 is LNHDA and CDR2 is SQIVND in the germline V gene (reference sequence). This CDR3 is 17 amino acids long. The trim removed 1 base at V and 0 bases at J, leaving 6 bases unmatched. The CDR3 DNA reads as TGTGCCAGTAGTATAGGAGGGGGCCGCTATAGCAATCAGCCCCAGCATTTT. It encodes CASSIGGGRYSNQPQHF. Full variable domain (outside the CDR3, taken from reference TRBV19 and TRBJ1-5): DGGITQSPKYLFRKEGQNVTLSCEQNLNHDAMYWYRQDPGQGLRLIYYSQIVNDFQKGDIAEGYSVSREKKESFPLTVTSAQKNPTAFYLCASSIGGGRYSNQPQHFGDGTRLSIL.

The rearrangement joins TRBV13 to TRBJ2-7; weak D call: TRBD2 (6 bases). The V end lost 3 bases, the J end lost 7 bases, and 25 bases lay between the germline ends. Germline CDR1 PRHDT, CDR2 FYEKMQ (reference sequence). This CDR3 contains 17 residues. Here the CDR3 DNA reads TGTGCCAGCAGCTTGGGTCTCCTCACGGGAGCGCCGGGGGAGCAGTACTTC. Translated, it gives CASSLGLLTGAPGEQYF.

The chain has TRBV10-3 and TRBJ2-1; TRBD1 matches at 7 bases. This CDR3 contains 16 residues. Germline V gene sequence: CDR1 ENHRY, CDR2 SYGVKD. V lost 3 bases to trimming and J lost 9 bases; unmatched junction nucleotides: 14. CDR3 loop: CAISEYATGSVGEQFF. The CDR3 bases are TGTGCCATCAGTGAATACGCGACAGGGTCGGTTGGTGAGCAGTTCTTC.